The T cell receptor (beta chain) described here comes from a study of T cells in Graves' hyperthyroidism and ophthalmopathy (dated by TCRdb to between 2018 and 2021). With respect to the entire study: Peripheral blood samples were taken at the time of initial diagnosis, prior to any treatment. TCR V-J signatures able to tell the groups apart were searched for in a discovery cohort of 90 to 100 patients, of whom roughly 42 had Graves' ophthalmopathy and around 56 had stable Graves' hyperthyroidism. An independent validation cohort of 18 to 20 hyperthyroidism patients and 15 or so patients who later progressed to ophthalmopathy tested prospective prediction of ophthalmopathy. The roughly 91 discovery patients were randomly divided into training and test sets at a 7:3 ratio. The study also compared thyroid tissue and blood T-cell repertoires from a handful of Graves' hyperthyroidism patients. Once sampling was done, hyperthyroidism patients were given methimazole at a starting dose of 30 mg daily, whereas ophthalmopathy patients were given high-dose intravenous methylprednisolone. According to the paper, TCR Vbeta CDR3 sequencing was carried out on some 130 peripheral blood samples, which came from fewer than 50 ophthalmopathy, approximately 72 hyperthyroidism and approximately 17 progressor patients. General conclusions and limits of the study: Most expanded thyroid clonotypes (frequency above 0.001) were also found in blood, which suggests that blood repertoires may mirror thyroid immune responses. A 13 V-J signature model separated ophthalmopathy from stable hyperthyroidism, with 87.88% sensitivity and 81.08% specificity in cross-validation and 80%/75% in testing. During validation, the model predicted progression to ophthalmopathy a median of around six months ahead of onset, with almost 71% sensitivity and roughly 72% specificity. Sample size was not statistically predetermined, and blinding of investigators to group allocation was not performed.

Relative to germline, V is missing 4 bases and J is missing 3 bases, with 8 bases of the junction outside any gene match. Per the germline V gene, SGHAT is the CDR1 and FQNNGV is the CDR2. The CDR3 sequence holds 16 residues, the cysteine and phenylalanine included. Solely the CDR3 DNA is kept, with 48 bases framed from the first base. Ophthalmopathy patients had moderately to severely active disease, with a Clinical Activity Score of 3 or more, a NOSPECS grade of 4 or more, and a disease duration of less than 3 months. Any patient with an uncontrolled infection, another autoimmune disease, pregnancy or lactation was excluded. Clinical symptoms, serum thyroxine and TRAb, thyroid ultrasound, and orbital computed tomography formed the basis for the diagnoses. PBMCs were isolated from about 9.2 ml of fresh peripheral blood by Ficoll-Paque density gradient centrifugation. Total RNA was extracted using Trizol reagent, and RNA quality was assessed on an Agilent 2100 Bioanalyzer.

This clonotype showed up many times. Its antigen is currently not known. No much larger clone is present one base from it, and per-base qualities are unavailable. TCR beta CDR3 regions were amplified from RNA transcripts. For the first round of RT-PCR on the TCR CDR3, the HTBI primer set was used together with the Qiagen OneStep RT-PCR kit. A second multiplex PCR round built the libraries, followed by size selection and purification. Libraries were sequenced paired-end with 100 bp reads on an Illumina HiSeq2000. Regarding the original processing steps: SOAPnuke was used to process the raw data, removing reads that contained adapters or uncalled bases, had a mean Phred below 15, or lacked an exact match to the constant primer or identifier. COPE v1.2.5 was used to merge high-quality paired reads, and clonotypes were defined as unique nucleotide sequences. MiTCR v1.1 was used to align clonotypes to the IMGT TRBV, TRBD and TRBJ reference segments. The analysis was restricted to V-J combinations with a frequency above 0.0001, which together covered 98% to 99.2% of the repertoires. A TCS score was defined as the ratio of F50 (clonal expansion) to E x V (chaos), with BLOSUM62-based TCRdist applied between CDR3 peptides within each V-J. Welch's t-statistics and random forest reduced around 520 V-J features to 10 to 15, which were used in a naive Bayes classifier (R e1071). In TCRdb, the public reads were trimmed at Q25 with fastp and aligned with MiXCR, with productive beta chains retained. Rows are combined by CDR3 protein, so each entry shows the most common genes and DNA. For this entry, the V and J calls and clone size follow TCRdb and not the study's own pipeline. The sample table contains roughly 290,000 distinct CDR3 sequences; only one count was recorded for about a sixth of them. The ten largest make up just over 55% of the sample.

Source material: blood. This TCR came from a woman aged 55-69 years with Graves' ophthalmopathy. The chain links TRBV11-2 with TRBJ2-1, with 8 junctional bases fitting TRBD2. CDR3 sequence: CASSSQAGEGYNEQFF. The DNA sequence follows: TGTGCCAGCAGCTCCCAAGCGGGAGAGGGCTACAATGAGCAGTTCTTC.